Below, 5 T cell receptor beta chains from the same sample are listed, as sequenced in a study of regulatory T cells in long-lasting Graves disease. Time point described: persistent/refractory GD, antithyroid drugs over 5 years with positive TRAb. RNA isolated from PBMCs was used to make the TCR library. Combining iRepertoire HTBI primers with Arm-PCR of CDR3 regions, the authors built TCR beta libraries. From the multiplex PCR reads, TCRdb called clonotypes with MiXCR, one entry per CDR3 protein. The sample holds 350,000 to 500,000 distinct CDR3 sequences; 20% to 25% are singletons and the top ten take roughly an eighth. Sequenced material: peripheral blood mononuclear cells (PBMCs), taken when the disease was refractory, from a patient treated with antithyroid drugs. The origin of the receptors is a female donor with Graves disease.

This clonotype was recorded many times. This rearrangement joins TRBV29-1 to TRBJ2-7; TRBD2 might be the D (6 bases). This CDR3 region has 12 residues. Germline V gene lookup returns CDR1 SQVTM and CDR2 ANQGSEA. V was cut by 3 bases and J by 9 bases, with 15 bases left in between. The CDR3: CSVDILRGRQYF. The DNA for the CDR3 is TGCAGCGTTGATATTCTGCGGGGTAGGCAGTACTTC.

This clonotype has more than one count but fewer than ten. V gene TRBV12-3 or TRBV12-4 combines with J gene TRBJ2-2; 7 bases fit TRBD1. After removal of 6 bases from V and 6 bases from J, the junction contained 4 bases not matched to a gene. The CDR3 contains 13 residues. The CDR3 here is CASSTTGAGELFF. CDR3 bases: TGTGCCAGCAGCACTACAGGGGCCGGGGAGCTGTTTTTT.

The sample holds many counts of this clonotype. The chain is built from TRBV28 and TRBJ2-2; D might be TRBD1 or TRBD2, each matching 6 bases. The V and J ends lost 5 bases and 1 base respectively, with 14 bases between them. Germline-derived CDR1 and CDR2 are MDHEN and SYDVKM. The CDR3 contains 16 residues. The CDR3: CASSNGGARNTGELFF. In nucleotides, the CDR3 is TGTGCCAGCAGTAACGGGGGCGCGAGGAACACCGGGGAGCTGTTTTTT.

A note on this clonotype: This may stem from a read error, because a much larger clone lies one nucleotide away. The chain uses TRBV28 and TRBJ2-7; either TRBD1 or TRBD2 may supply D (5 bases each). Germline V lookup: CDR1 MDHEN, CDR2 SYDVKM. CDR3 size: 13 residues. V lost 9 bases and J 6 bases, leaving 18 bases between the germline ends. CDR3 amino acids: CASLGTQNGEQYF. CDR3 nucleotide sequence: TGTGCCAGTTTAGGGACCCAAAATGGCGAGCAGTACTTC.

This clonotype was counted at least ten times. The CDR3 bases are TGTGCCAGCAGCTTAGAGGGTAGACGCGAGCAGTACTTC. Protein: CASSLEGRREQYF. The chain combines TRBV7-2 with TRBJ2-7; D not certain. Trimming took off 1 base at V and 6 bases at J, with 10 bases between the two ends. The CDR3 sequence is 13 residues long. Germline CDR1 SGHTA, CDR2 FQGNSA.